Each of the 31 T cell receptor beta chains below was sequenced from the same sample in a study of cytomegalovirus exposure and HLA in healthy donors. The PCR used 60 Vbeta and 13 Jbeta primers. Method: immunoSEQ multiplex PCR; TCRdb's copy keeps in-frame clones and lacks some. The sample includes 80,000 or so clones, around 80% of them seen just once. Sequences were obtained from PBMCs. These receptors all stem from a middle-aged man in good health and CMV-seropositive.

This chain joins TRBV6-5 and TRBJ2-3; D might be TRBD2 (5 bases). The germline V and J ends were trimmed by 4 bases and 0 bases, with 14 bases remaining between them. Germline V CDR1 and CDR2: MNHEY, SVGAGI. The CDR3 runs 16 residues. The CDR3 loop reads CASSSTGIFSTDTQYF. CDR3 bases: TGTGCCAGCAGTTCCACGGGAATCTTCAGCACAGATACGCAGTATTTT.

There are a few counts of this clone. The CDR3 nucleotides are TGTGCCAGCAGTGACCGGGTTAGAGCGGGAGATGATACGCAGTATTTT. It yields the protein CASSDRVRAGDDTQYF. The chain combines TRBV6-1 with TRBJ2-3; TRBD2 matches 8 bases. The CDR3 is made up of 16 amino acids. After removal of 3 bases from V and 6 bases from J, the junction contained 11 bases not matched to a gene. The V gene's germline CDR1 is MNHNS and CDR2 SASEGT.

The chain combines TRBV5-1 with TRBJ2-3; the D gene is possibly TRBD2 (5 bases). CDR1 and CDR2 (germline): SGHRS, YFSETQ. The CDR3 totals 13 residues. V was cut by 6 bases and J by 3 bases, with 11 bases left in between. CDR3 nucleotides: TGCGCCAGCAAGCTATCGGGGACAGATACGCAGTATTTT. Translated: CASKLSGTDTQYF.

This chain links TRBV11-2 with TRBJ1-2, with a tentative D call TRBD1 (5 bases). Trimming removed 1 base from V and 0 bases from J, with 18 bases in between. The CDR3 loop spans 18 amino acids. Germline lookup yields CDR1 SGHAT and CDR2 FQNNGV. The CDR3 sequence is CASSLVRGGRKANYGYTF. CDR3 coding DNA: TGTGCCAGCAGCTTAGTTCGGGGGGGGAGGAAAGCTAACTATGGCTACACCTTC. Using reference TRBV11-2 and TRBJ1-2 for the parts outside the CDR3, the full variable domain is EAGVAQSPRYKIIEKRQSVAFWCNPISGHATLYWYQQILGQGPKLLIQFQNNGVVDDSQLPKDRFSAERLKGVDSTLKIQPAKLEDSAVYLCASSLVRGGRKANYGYTFGSGTRLTVV.

For the CDR3, the DNA is TGTGCCAGCAGCAAACCGGGTCATAACCTCTACGAGCAGTACTTC. Translation gives CASSKPGHNLYEQYF. The chain links TRBV27 to TRBJ2-7; unclear D gene. The CDR3 is made up of 15 amino acids. The germline V gene has CDR1 MNHEY and CDR2 SMNVEV (reference sequence). Trimming pared 6 bases from V and 3 bases from J, leaving 18 bases between.

V is TRBV5-1 and J is TRBJ2-5; D uncertain. The CDR3 extends over 14 amino acids. V lost 4 bases, J lost 5 bases, and 15 bases lay in between. Per germline, CDR1 SGHRS and CDR2 YFSETQ. CDR3: CASSPRTSEETQYF. The CDR3 bases are TGCGCCAGCAGCCCCCGAACGTCCGAGGAGACCCAGTACTTC.

This rearrangement joins TRBV5-6 to TRBJ1-2; the D is unclear. Germline V CDR1 and CDR2: SGHDT, YYEEEE. V was pared by 3 bases and J by 8 bases, with 20 bases between. There are 15 residues in the CDR3. CDR3 protein: CASSSSGIWSDGYTF. The CDR3 region has the DNA TGTGCCAGCAGCTCTAGCGGGATTTGGAGTGACGGCTACACCTTC.

The genes are TRBV5-6 and TRBJ1-3; 7 positions agree with TRBD1. CDR3 length: 15 amino acids. Losses at the gene ends were 5 bases for V and 2 bases for J; bases not matched to a gene: 7. Germline lookup yields CDR1 SGHDT and CDR2 YYEEEE. Written as DNA, the CDR3 is TGTGCCAGCAGAATCGGGACAGCAACTGGAAACACCATATATTTT. Its protein product is CASRIGTATGNTIYF.

This clone appeared a single time. The CDR3 DNA reads TGTGCCAGCAGGCCCGAGAACTACGAGCAGTACTTC. Amino acid sequence: CASRPENYEQYF. The chain joins TRBV11-2 to TRBJ2-7, with D unclear. The CDR3 totals 12 residues. The ends were cut back, 6 bases at V and 3 bases at J, with 9 bases in the middle. In germline, CDR1 is SGHAT, CDR2 FQNNGV.

Concerning this clone itself: Its ends do not fully match the called genes, so a read error is possible. This sequence joins TRBV2 and TRBJ2-6; D is perhaps TRBD1 (5 bases). This CDR3 has 14 residues. CDR1 and CDR2 from the germline V gene are SNHLY and FYNNEI. The CDR3 DNA reads TGTGCCAGCAGTGACTTGTCTGGGGCCAACGGCCTGACTTTC. Translating gives CASSDLSGANGLTF.

Notes on this clone: Since the CDR3 does not end with the conserved phenylalanine or tryptophan, this likely comes from a read error. The chain uses TRBV7-9 and TRBJ1-5, with D perhaps matching TRBD1 (5 bases). The length of the CDR3 is 14 residues. V was trimmed by 5 bases and J by 1 base, leaving 9 bases between them. Germline lookup yields CDR1 SEHNR and CDR2 FQNEAQ (reference sequence). The CDR3 DNA is TGTGCCAGCAGCCCGGACAACAGCAATCAGCCCCAGCATCTT. Protein: CASSPDNSNQPQHL.

The rearrangement links TRBV5-4 to TRBJ1-2, with 10 nucleotides matching TRBD1. CDR1 is SGHNT, CDR2 YYREEE, per germline (reference sequence). The J segment lost 4 bases and the V segment lost 4 bases, leaving 4 bases of the junction unmatched. The length of the CDR3 is 14 residues. Here the CDR3 reads CASSPGQGIYGYTF. CDR3 sequence (DNA): TGTGCCAGCAGCCCGGGACAGGGGATCTATGGCTACACCTTC.

The gene calls are TRBV7-9 and TRBJ2-5, with 8 bases matching TRBD1. The J call may be in error: the DNA end matches TRBJ2-7 better. Germline CDR1 SEHNR, CDR2 FQNEAQ (reference sequence). This CDR3 region has 15 residues. CDR3 amino acids: CASSERDRSPYEQYF. The DNA of the CDR3 is TGTGCCAGCAGCGAACGGGACAGGTCCCCCTACGAGCAGTACTTC.

Here the CDR3 reads CASTSTGGFEQYF. CDR3 nucleotide sequence: TGTGCCAGCACCTCGACAGGGGGGTTCGAGCAGTACTTC. This chain uses TRBV11-2 with TRBJ2-7; 9 bases align to TRBD1. The V gene's germline CDR1 is SGHAT and CDR2 FQNNGV. Trimming removed 7 bases from V and 6 bases from J; junction bases left unmatched: 7. The CDR3 spans 13 residues.

The chain carries TRBV29-1 and TRBJ2-7; 11 bases line up with TRBD2. CDR3 length equals 15 residues. Trimming took 2 bases from V and 5 from J; bases not matched to a gene: 8. Looked up from germline, CDR1 is SQVTM and CDR2 is ANQGSEA. The CDR3 DNA follows: TGCAGCGTTGAATGGTCTAGCGGGAGGTTAAACGAGCAGTACTTC. This codes for CSVEWSSGRLNEQYF.

The gene calls are TRBV11-2 and TRBJ2-5; a weak D match, TRBD2 (5 bases). The CDR3 is made up of 14 amino acids. Germline CDR1 and CDR2: SGHAT and FQNNGV. V was pared by 5 bases and J by 0 bases, with 10 bases between. CDR3 in DNA: TGTGCCAGCAGCACCAAGCGGTACCAAGAGACCCAGTACTTC. Its protein is CASSTKRYQETQYF.

CDR3 nucleotide sequence: TGTGCCAGCAGCTTAGCCGGGCTAGCGGGAGACGAGCAGTACTTC. Translating it yields CASSLAGLAGDEQYF. The V gene is TRBV7-9, the J gene TRBJ2-7; TRBD2 matches at 10 bases. This CDR3 comprises 15 residues. Looked up from germline, CDR1 is SEHNR and CDR2 is FQNEAQ (reference sequence). V gave up 0 bases and J gave up 5 bases; unmatched junction bases: 4.

This chain links TRBV6-6 with TRBJ1-1, with no clear D. The V end lost 7 bases, the J end lost 0 bases, and 12 bases lay between the germline ends. CDR1 is MNHNY and CDR2 is SVGAGI in the germline V gene (reference sequence). This CDR3 comprises 14 residues. The CDR3 is CASTLTLMNTEAFF. CDR3 DNA: TGTGCCAGCACTCTGACACTCATGAACACTGAAGCTTTCTTT.

J is TRBJ2-2 and V is TRBV12-5; 8 bases agree with TRBD2. J gave up 7 bases and V 1 base, and 5 bases lay outside the gene matches. The CDR3 has 15 residues. Germline-derived CDR1 and CDR2 are LGHNT and FRNRAP. CDR3 in amino acids: CASGLGTSHSGELFF. DNA of the CDR3: TGTGCTAGTGGTTTGGGGACTAGCCATAGCGGGGAGCTGTTTTTT.

The rearrangement joins TRBV10-3 to TRBJ1-5; D gene unclear. V lost 5 bases and J lost 2, with 13 bases in between. This CDR3 contains 15 residues. CDR1 is ENHRY and CDR2 is SYGVKD in the germline V gene. DNA for the CDR3: TGTGCCATCAGTCCCACCGACATACGCAATCAGCCCCAGCATTTT. This gives the protein CAISPTDIRNQPQHF.

The V call is TRBV27, the J call TRBJ1-1; 8 bases match TRBD1. The germline CDR1 and CDR2 sequences are MNHEY and SMNVEV (reference sequence). The length of the CDR3 is 14 residues. Trimming removed 3 bases from V and 7 bases from J; junction bases left unmatched: 7. The DNA for the CDR3 is TGTGCCAGCAGTTTTCAGGGGGCCTGGGGTGAAGCTTTCTTT. Translated: CASSFQGAWGEAFF.

The chain is built from TRBV4-1 and TRBJ2-5, with 11 bases lining up with TRBD1. After removal of 4 bases from V and 7 bases from J, the junction contained 17 bases not matched to a gene. The CDR3 extends over 18 amino acids. CDR1 is MGHRA, CDR2 YSYEKL, per germline. CDR3 residues: CASSRQGQGAGEKWTQYF. DNA of the CDR3: TGCGCCAGCAGCCGACAAGGACAGGGGGCGGGGGAGAAGTGGACCCAGTACTTC.

This chain links TRBV6-5 with TRBJ2-7; 7 positions match TRBD1. Germline lookup yields CDR1 MNHEY and CDR2 SVGAGI. This CDR3 is 13 amino acids long. J gave up 5 bases and V 6 bases, and 7 bases lay outside the gene matches. This CDR3 reads CASSKTGWHEQYF. The CDR3 DNA sequence: TGTGCCAGCAGCAAGACAGGGTGGCACGAGCAGTACTTC.

The CDR3 region is CASSLTGGARYGYTF. CDR3 in DNA: TGTGCCAGCAGTCTAACAGGGGGCGCTCGGTATGGCTACACCTTC. The chain couples TRBV27 to TRBJ1-2, with 9 bases that match TRBD1. Germline CDR1 MNHEY, CDR2 SMNVEV (reference sequence). V lost 5 bases and J lost 5; bases outside the gene matches: 9. This CDR3 region has 15 residues.

This clone was found once. The J gene is TRBJ2-7, the V gene TRBV5-1, with 9 bases identical to TRBD2. The CDR3 runs 15 residues. Germline V lookup: CDR1 SGHRS, CDR2 YFSETQ. Unmatched junction bases numbered 9, after V lost 2 bases and J lost 6 bases. The CDR3 sequence: CASSFALAGLSEQYF. The CDR3 DNA reads TGCGCCAGCAGCTTTGCTCTAGCGGGATTGTCCGAGCAGTACTTC.

The chain uses TRBV18 and TRBJ2-1, with unresolved D. Per the germline V gene, CDR1 is KGHSH and CDR2 is LQKENI. The germline V and J ends were trimmed by 0 bases and 3 bases, with 9 bases remaining between them. CDR3 length: 15 residues. CDR3 sequence reads: CASSPPSFLYNEQFF. The CDR3 nucleotides are TGTGCCAGCTCACCACCAAGCTTCCTCTACAATGAGCAGTTCTTC.

The CDR3 region has the DNA TGTGCCAGCAAGGGGACTAGCGGGAGTTACGAGCAGTACTTC. It codes for CASKGTSGSYEQYF. This chain connects TRBV6-1 to TRBJ2-7; 14 bases map to TRBD2. The CDR3 loop spans 14 amino acids. Trimming removed 7 bases from V and 4 bases from J; junction bases left unmatched: 3. From germline, CDR1 is MNHNS and CDR2 SASEGT.

The chain uses TRBV9 and TRBJ2-1; 7 bases are shared with TRBD2. Germline V gene data show CDR1 as SGDLS and CDR2 as YYNGEE. J lost 11 bases, V lost 0 bases, and 8 bases had no gene match. This CDR3 spans 14 amino acids. In DNA, the CDR3 is TGTGCCAGCAGCGTAGGCCTAGCGGAGCCGCAGCAGTTCTTC. Its translation is CASSVGLAEPQQFF.

The chain couples TRBV30 to TRBJ2-5; no firm D call. Germline CDR1 GTSNPN, CDR2 SVGIG (reference sequence). This CDR3 has 11 residues. V lost 3 bases to trimming and J lost 5 bases, with 7 bases between them. CDR3: CAWSDSETQYF. CDR3 in DNA: TGTGCCTGGAGCGACTCGGAGACCCAGTACTTC. The entire variable domain, with the rest obtained from reference TRBV30 and TRBJ2-5, is as follows: SQTIHQWPATLVQPVGSPLSLECTVEGTSNPNLYWYRQAAGRGLQLLFYSVGIGQISSEVPQNLSASRPQDRQFILSSKKLLLSDSGFYLCAWSDSETQYFGPGTRLLVL.

A word on this clone: An end of the junction does not agree with germline; a read error may underlie this. The chain has TRBV7-9 and TRBJ1-2; 8 bases match TRBD1. CDR3 length: 14 amino acids. Germline V gene data show CDR1 as SEHNR and CDR2 as FQNEAQ (reference sequence). CDR3: CSSSHPGQAYGYTF. The CDR3 bases are TGTTCCAGCAGTCATCCGGGACAGGCCTATGGCTACACCTTC.

The V gene is TRBV7-2, the J gene TRBJ2-7; 9 bases align to TRBD1. The CDR3 runs 14 residues. After removal of 1 base from V and 7 bases from J, the junction contained 5 bases not matched to a gene. Germline V gene data show CDR1 as SGHTA and CDR2 as FQGNSA. DNA of the CDR3: TGTGCCAGCAGCTTAGGACAGGGGGTCGGTGAGCAGTACTTC. The encoded protein is CASSLGQGVGEQYF.